These 32 T cell receptor beta chains were all obtained from the same sample, sequenced in a study of shared clonotypes between healthy human individuals. Libraries were prepared by immunoSEQ multiplex PCR; TCRdb keeps only in-frame clonotypes and omits some of them. The data hold fewer than 1.6 million clones, with approximately 98.5% observed a single time. Sample: naive CD4+ T cells sorted from blood. The subset denotes: CD45RA+ positively selected. These receptors were obtained from a man aged 30 to 39 in good health.

The rearrangement links TRBV7-9 to TRBJ1-1; D perhaps matches TRBD1 (6 bases). This CDR3 is 14 amino acids long. The germline V gene encodes CDR1 SEHNR and CDR2 FQNEAQ (reference sequence). V was shortened by 5 bases and J by 3 bases, with 13 bases between the two germline ends. The CDR3 here is CASSPVGGDTEAFF. Written as DNA, the CDR3 is TGTGCCAGCAGCCCCGTAGGGGGGGACACTGAAGCTTTCTTT.

V usage is TRBV5-1 and J usage is TRBJ2-5; the match to TRBD2 covers 8 bases. The CDR3 loop spans 16 amino acids. The V gene end was trimmed by 5 bases and the J gene end by 1 base; junction bases not matched to a gene: 10. The germline V gene has CDR1 SGHRS and CDR2 YFSETQ. CDR3 coding DNA: TGCGCCAGCAGACCTGGTCTCACTAGCGGCCAAGAGACCCAGTACTTC. Residues: CASRPGLTSGQETQYF.

This rearrangement joins TRBV18 to TRBJ2-1, with D tentatively TRBD1 or TRBD2 (5 bases each). The V end lost 4 bases, the J end lost 4 bases, and 11 bases lay between the germline ends. The CDR3 length is 14 residues. Germline-derived CDR1 and CDR2 are KGHSH and LQKENI. CDR3 bases: TGTGCCAGCTCACGGCAGGGAGAGTACAATGAGCAGTTCTTC. Encoded protein: CASSRQGEYNEQFF. The full variable domain, its missing parts supplied by reference TRBV18 and TRBJ2-1, is NAGVMQNPRHLVRRRGQEARLRCSPMKGHSHVYWYRQLPEEGLKFMVYLQKENIIDESGMPKERFSAEFPKEGPSILRIQQVVRGDSAAYFCASSRQGEYNEQFFGPGTRLTVL.

CDR3 DNA: TGTGCCAGTAGTAACCGAGGACTAGCGGGAACAGGGTCAGATACGCAGTATTTT. Translation: CASSNRGLAGTGSDTQYF. V and J are TRBV19 and TRBJ2-3; 12 bases agree with TRBD2. V shed 4 bases and J 4 bases; nucleotides not matched to a gene: 12. Germline values: CDR1 LNHDA, CDR2 SQIVND (reference sequence). This CDR3 has 18 amino acids. The variable domain in full, with the rest retrieved from reference TRBV19 and TRBJ2-3, is DGGITQSPKYLFRKEGQNVTLSCEQNLNHDAMYWYRQDPGQGLRLIYYSQIVNDFQKGDIAEGYSVSREKKESFPLTVTSAQKNPTAFYLCASSNRGLAGTGSDTQYFGPGTRLTVL.

The chain couples TRBV7-2 to TRBJ2-5; 16 bases agree with TRBD2. Germline CDR1 SGHTA, CDR2 FQGNSA. The CDR3 contains 18 residues. Trimming at V came to 5 bases and at J to 6 bases, leaving 12 bases not matched to a gene. The CDR3 protein is CASSLGTSGRVESQTQYF. The CDR3 DNA is TGTGCCAGCAGCCTCGGGACTAGCGGGAGGGTCGAGAGTCAGACCCAGTACTTC.

The chain's CDR3 is CASSRTSVSADTQYF. In DNA, the CDR3 is TGCGCCAGCAGTCGGACTAGCGTTAGTGCAGATACGCAGTATTTT. This chain joins TRBV10-2 and TRBJ2-3, with 9 bases lining up with TRBD2. Germline V gene data show CDR1 as WSHSY and CDR2 as SAAADI. Trimming removed 5 bases from V and 4 bases from J; junction bases left unmatched: 7. This CDR3 is built from 15 residues.

The genes are TRBV10-3 and TRBJ1-5; 8 bases are shared with TRBD1. With 0 bases clipped from V and 3 bases from J, the junction kept 4 bases outside the gene matches. Germline CDR1 is ENHRY and CDR2 is SYGVKD. The CDR3 sequence is 16 residues long. In nucleotides, the CDR3 is TGTGCCATCAGTGAGTCGGGCAGGGGGCCCAATCAGCCCCAGCATTTT. This translates into CAISESGRGPNQPQHF.

This clone came up once. The chain employs TRBV2 and TRBJ1-1, with D possibly matching TRBD1 (6 bases). Germline V lookup: CDR1 SNHLY, CDR2 FYNNEI. This CDR3 region has 14 residues. Trimming took 10 bases from V and 1 from J, leaving 16 bases between them. The CDR3 loop is CATKRTDRNTEAFF. The CDR3 DNA reads as TGTGCCACCAAGAGGACAGATCGGAACACTGAAGCTTTCTTT.

A remark on this clone: Additional DNA sequences in this sample encode the identical CDR3. V and J are TRBV5-4 and TRBJ2-7; 7 nucleotides match TRBD1. This CDR3 is built from 13 residues. Germline CDR1 SGHNT, CDR2 YYREEE (reference sequence). With 4 bases clipped from V and 2 bases from J, the junction kept 3 bases outside the gene matches. The CDR3 DNA reads as TGTGCCAGCAGCAAGACAGGGACCTACGAGCAGTACTTC. Protein product: CASSKTGTYEQYF.

The V gene is TRBV27, the J gene TRBJ2-4, with no clear D. CDR3 length equals 15 residues. Germline values: CDR1 MNHEY, CDR2 SMNVEV (reference sequence). Trimming shortened V by 2 bases and J by 0 bases, and 8 bases separated the two germline ends. CDR3 region: CASSLRGLAKNIQYF. The CDR3 bases are TGTGCCAGCAGTTTACGAGGATTAGCCAAAAACATTCAGTACTTC.

This chain connects TRBV5-1 to TRBJ1-5; a weak D match, TRBD1 (6 bases). This CDR3 is built from 15 residues. The V end lost 8 bases, the J end lost 1 base, and 16 bases lay between the germline ends. Germline V CDR1 and CDR2: SGHRS, YFSETQ. The CDR3 region is CARPGDGGSNQPQHF. CDR3 nucleotides: TGCGCCAGGCCAGGGGATGGGGGAAGCAATCAGCCCCAGCATTTT.

With regard to this clone: Other DNA sequences from this sample encode an identical CDR3 as well. The chain couples TRBV9 to TRBJ2-7; D is unclear. The CDR3 contains 14 residues. V was clipped by 0 bases and J by 2 bases, with 9 bases between them. Germline V CDR1 and CDR2: SGDLS, YYNGEE. DNA for the CDR3: TGTGCCAGCAGCGTAGGGGTGGGAACCTACGAGCAGTACTTC. Translation gives CASSVGVGTYEQYF.

The chain links TRBV4-3 to TRBJ2-1; D ambiguous. The CDR3 contains 17 residues. The V end was cut by 0 bases, the J end by 3 bases, with 15 bases between. The V gene's germline CDR1 is LGHNA and CDR2 YSLEER. The CDR3, as DNA: TGCGCCAGCAGCCAAGAAACGTCCCTAGTTCTCTACAATGAGCAGTTCTTC. It codes for CASSQETSLVLYNEQFF.

The chain employs TRBV20-1 and TRBJ1-2; no reliable D call. The CDR3 loop spans 11 amino acids. The germline V gene has CDR1 DFQATT and CDR2 SNEGSKA (reference sequence). Trimming cost V 4 bases and J 4 bases, with 7 bases left between them. The CDR3 bases are TGCAGTGCTAACGACGGCTATGGCTACACCTTC. Residues: CSANDGYGYTF.

This rearrangement joins TRBV7-9 to TRBJ2-1, with TRBD1 as a possible D gene (5 bases). V lost 5 bases to trimming and J lost 1 base, with 12 bases between them. This CDR3 comprises 15 residues. Germline assignment: CDR1 SEHNR and CDR2 FQNEAQ (reference sequence). CDR3 protein: CASSGLRTSYNEQFF. CDR3 nucleotides: TGTGCCAGCAGCGGTTTAAGGACATCCTACAATGAGCAGTTCTTC.

This sequence joins TRBV28 and TRBJ1-2, with D unclear. Germline assignment: CDR1 MDHEN and CDR2 SYDVKM. Trimming took off 8 bases at V and 4 bases at J, with 17 bases between the two ends. This CDR3 spans 14 amino acids. This CDR3 is CASLRSFLSYGYTF. CDR3 coding DNA: TGTGCCAGCTTAAGGTCCTTCCTGTCCTATGGCTACACCTTC.

The chain uses TRBV19 and TRBJ2-1; D may correspond to TRBD1 or TRBD2 (5 bases each). Looked up from germline, CDR1 is LNHDA and CDR2 is SQIVND (reference sequence). V lost 9 bases to trimming and J lost 0 bases, with 15 bases between them. This CDR3 spans 15 amino acids. CDR3: CASSGRRSSYNEQFF. The CDR3 DNA is TGTGCCAGCTCGGGACGGCGAAGCTCCTACAATGAGCAGTTCTTC.

This clone is a singleton in its sample. The chain uses TRBV9 and TRBJ2-3; tentative D call: TRBD2 (5 bases). Germline V gene data show CDR1 as SGDLS and CDR2 as YYNGEE. The germline V and J ends were trimmed by 0 bases and 0 bases, with 14 bases remaining between them. The CDR3 is made up of 17 amino acids. CDR3 DNA: TGTGCCAGCAGCGTAGCTGGGAGCGCCCGTAGCACAGATACGCAGTATTTT. It codes for CASSVAGSARSTDTQYF. Looking up the rest from reference TRBV9 and TRBJ2-3 gives the full variable domain: DSGVTQTPKHLITATGQRVTLRCSPRSGDLSVYWYQQSLDQGLQFLIQYYNGEERAKGNILERFSAQQFPDLHSELNLSSLELGDSALYFCASSVAGSARSTDTQYFGPGTRLTVL.

The rearrangement joins TRBV27 to TRBJ2-1; D possibly corresponds to TRBD2 (5 bases). The CDR3 consists of 15 residues. With 2 bases removed from V and 8 bases from J, the gap between germline ends came to 16 bases. Germline CDR1 is MNHEY and CDR2 is SMNVEV (reference sequence). CDR3 sequence reads: CASSLGLAPLYEQFF. The CDR3 DNA reads as TGTGCCAGCAGTTTAGGTCTAGCCCCCCTCTATGAGCAGTTCTTC.

The chain combines TRBV5-4 with TRBJ2-1; a possible D gene is TRBD1 (6 bases). This CDR3 spans 14 amino acids. Trimming pared 0 bases from V and 7 bases from J, leaving 11 bases between. Germline V CDR1 and CDR2: SGHNT, YYREEE (reference sequence). The CDR3 nucleotides read TGTGCCAGCAGCTTGGACCAGGGGTTTAATGAGCAGTTCTTC. Its translation is CASSLDQGFNEQFF.

This chain connects TRBV30 to TRBJ2-5; 7 positions agree with TRBD1. The CDR3 contains 14 residues. Germline loops: CDR1 GTSNPN, CDR2 SVGIG (reference sequence). The ends lost 0 bases at V and 4 bases at J; junction bases unmatched: 5. CDR3 residues: CAWSVPGGGETQYF. DNA for the CDR3: TGTGCCTGGAGTGTACCAGGGGGTGGAGAGACCCAGTACTTC.

This rearrangement joins TRBV18 to TRBJ2-2, with a weak D call TRBD1 (6 bases). Trimming stripped 5 bases from V and 5 bases from J, with 18 bases between. The germline V gene encodes CDR1 KGHSH and CDR2 LQKENI. The CDR3 covers 16 residues. As DNA, the CDR3 is TGTGCCAGCTCAGCCGGCTCGGGACAAGTAACCGGGGAGCTGTTTTTT. Translated, it gives CASSAGSGQVTGELFF.

The chain uses TRBV5-1 and TRBJ1-5; D is undetermined. Looked up from germline, CDR1 is SGHRS and CDR2 is YFSETQ. CDR3 length: 15 residues. V was clipped by 0 bases and J by 0 bases, with 7 bases between them. The CDR3 DNA reads TGCGCCAGCAGCTTGGAAGGGTCTAGCAATCAGCCCCAGCATTTT. This translates into CASSLEGSSNQPQHF.

The chain employs TRBV5-5 and TRBJ2-7; either TRBD1 or TRBD2 may supply D (5 bases each). The V and J ends lost 3 bases and 2 bases respectively, with 21 bases between them. The CDR3 has 17 amino acids. Germline V lookup: CDR1 SGHKS, CDR2 YYEKEE (reference sequence). The CDR3 region is CASSSRMGVLSTYEQYF. CDR3 sequence (DNA): TGTGCCAGCAGCTCCCGAATGGGGGTACTTTCTACCTACGAGCAGTACTTC. Drawing the rest from reference TRBV5-5 and TRBJ2-7, the complete variable domain is DAGVTQSPTHLIKTRGQQVTLRCSPISGHKSVSWYQQVLGQGPQFIFQYYEKEERGRGNFPDRFSARQFPNYSSELNVNALLLGDSALYLCASSSRMGVLSTYEQYFGPGTRLTVT.

V and J are TRBV28 and TRBJ2-2, with D possibly matching TRBD2 (6 bases). The CDR3 totals 15 residues. Germline CDR1 reads MDHEN; CDR2 reads SYDVKM. V lost 3 bases to trimming and J lost 6 bases, with 14 bases between them. CDR3 residues: CASSLRGFGAGELFF. The CDR3 nucleotides are TGTGCCAGCAGTTTGCGGGGTTTTGGGGCCGGGGAGCTGTTTTTT.

The V gene is TRBV28, the J gene TRBJ1-1, with 7 positions matching TRBD1. Looked up from germline, CDR1 is MDHEN and CDR2 is SYDVKM. This CDR3 has 14 residues. The ends lost 2 bases at V and 4 bases at J; junction bases unmatched: 4. The CDR3 region has the DNA TGTGCCAGCAGTTTAACAGGGGTGAGCACTGAAGCTTTCTTT. Amino acids: CASSLTGVSTEAFF.

For this clone: In the same sample, other DNA sequences code for this CDR3. Here the CDR3 DNA reads TGTGCCAGCAGCGTAGGAAGCAGCTCCTACGAGCAGTACTTC. This gives the protein CASSVGSSSYEQYF. The rearrangement uses TRBV9 and TRBJ2-7; D not resolved. CDR3 length: 14 residues. Germline V CDR1 and CDR2: SGDLS, YYNGEE. Trimming took 0 bases from V and 0 from J, leaving 7 bases between them.

The V gene is TRBV29-1, the J gene TRBJ1-3; tentative D call: TRBD1 (6 bases). From germline, CDR1 is SQVTM and CDR2 ANQGSEA. V lost 5 bases to trimming and J lost 4 bases, with 12 bases between them. This CDR3 is built from 13 residues. The CDR3 DNA reads TGCAGCGTTACAGGGAAGTTCGGAAACACCATATATTTT. Translating it yields CSVTGKFGNTIYF.

The chain is built from TRBV29-1 and TRBJ2-3; the D call may be TRBD1 or TRBD2 (5 bases each). Between the trimmed V and J ends, which lost 4 bases and 6 bases, there was a span of 11 bases. This CDR3 has 12 amino acids. Germline loops: CDR1 SQVTM, CDR2 ANQGSEA. This chain's CDR3 is CSVAGPADTQYF. CDR3 DNA: TGCAGCGTTGCGGGACCGGCGGATACGCAGTATTTT.

The rearrangement joins TRBV6-5 to TRBJ2-7; tentatively, D is TRBD1 (5 bases). Germline V gene data show CDR1 as MNHEY and CDR2 as SVGAGI. This CDR3 spans 14 amino acids. The V gene lost 6 bases and the J gene lost 0 bases, with 12 bases spanning the gap. The CDR3 sequence: CASRETVVSYEQYF. CDR3 nucleotide sequence: TGTGCCAGCAGGGAGACAGTTGTCTCCTACGAGCAGTACTTC.

This clone has only a few counts. V gene TRBV18 combines with J gene TRBJ2-3, with 12 bases that match TRBD1. V shed 4 bases, J shed 0 bases, and the junction held 5 bases outside the gene matches. The CDR3 has 17 residues. The germline CDR1 and CDR2 sequences are KGHSH and LQKENI. CDR3 sequence reads: CASSQLGQGASTDTQYF. The CDR3 nucleotides read TGTGCCAGCTCACAACTGGGACAGGGGGCGAGCACAGATACGCAGTATTTT.

This chain links TRBV5-1 with TRBJ2-7; D is unresolved. Trimming removed 0 bases at V and 0 bases at J, with 10 bases between. Germline V CDR1 and CDR2: SGHRS, YFSETQ. The CDR3 consists of 15 residues. The CDR3 DNA sequence: TGCGCCAGCAGCTTGGTAGGAACTTTCTCCTACGAGCAGTACTTC. It specifies CASSLVGTFSYEQYF.